The subject of this entry is one T cell receptor (beta chain). What it binds is not known. It was CD45RO-negative cells, positively selected for CCR7, that made up naive CD8 cells, with terminally differentiated effector memory CD45RA+ cells excluded. The donor cohort consisted entirely of Caucasian adults residing in Nashville, Tennessee. The data originate from a study of shared clonotypes between healthy human individuals. Germline CDR1 and CDR2: SQVTM and ANQGSEA. This CDR3 region has 12 residues. Trimming shortened V by 0 bases and J by 5 bases, and 7 bases separated the two germline ends. Methods used by the authors: Junction-only sequences without quality scores were provided by ImmunoSEQ, so filtering was different. TCRdb keeps only in-frame clones here, not all; method: immunoSEQ multiplex PCR. V and J calls and clone size are as listed in that table; D and trimming were resolved from the DNA. The sample has around 610,000 clones; around 96% are singletons.

Study-wide results and caveats: Apart from blood, nothing was sampled; tissue repertoires likely differ.

Sequenced material: naive CD8+ T cells sorted from blood. This TCR was recovered from a woman aged 30 to 39 in good health. This chain links TRBV29-1 with TRBJ1-2, with a possible D match to TRBD1 (5 bases). Written as DNA, the CDR3 is TGCAGCGTTGAAGAGACAGAGTATGGCTACACCTTC. Its translation is CSVEETEYGYTF.